This TCR beta chain emerged from a study of shared clonotypes between healthy human individuals. Study results and caveats: Shared clonotypes across all four donors exceeded non-shared ones in generation probability. Generally, naive subsets (rather than memory subsets) showed larger estimated richness.

This clone occurred a few times. The target antigen is unknown. Germline-derived CDR1 and CDR2 are WSHSY and SAAADI. Trimming left V 7 bases short and J 4 bases short, with 16 bases between. The length of the CDR3 is 14 residues. Profiled with immunoSEQ multiplex PCR; TCRdb holds only in-frame clones, not every one. Found here are about 980,000 clones, about three quarters of them singletons; the top ten hold over 1.3%. The chain uses TRBV10-2 and TRBJ2-5; weak D call: TRBD2 (6 bases). The sequence was collected from a man aged 18 to 35 in good health. Sequenced material: memory CD4+ T cells sorted from blood. Subset: CD45RA-negative fraction. The CDR3 protein is CASISPGAPETQYF. The CDR3 DNA follows: TGCGCCAGCATTAGTCCGGGAGCCCCAGAGACCCAGTACTTC.